This T cell receptor beta chain was captured by sequencing in a study of human T cells and chemical hapten exposure. Across the study: Donors were sensitized with 2% DPC on the upper inner arm. Weekly diphenylcyclopropenone doses were given to patients' scalps across the approximately 22-week study. Patch tests put 0.01% DPC on the upper back, read at 6 days.

This clonotype came up a few times. CDR3 length equals 17 residues. The V and J ends lost 0 bases and 4 bases respectively, with 14 bases between them. Germline V gives CDR1 SGDLS, CDR2 YYNGEE. TCRdb passed the RACE reads through MiXCR, listing each CDR3 protein once. The sample carries about 42,000 distinct CDR3 sequences, around 9% recorded once. Time point noted: patch test 2, 6 weeks after DPC sensitization. Treatment denoted: therapeutic diphenylcyclopropenone sensitization with weekly scalp DPC. Sequencing was performed on whole blood, taken in connection with sensitization to the hapten diphenylcyclopropenone (DPC). The clonotype comes from a woman aged 40 to 50 with alopecia areata. Some clones in this sample may be carry-over from other donors' samples. The V gene is TRBV9, the J gene TRBJ1-6; the D gene is possibly TRBD1 (6 bases). The CDR3 nucleotides read TGTGCCAGCAGCGTAGCCCTACCAGGGGAATATAATTCACCCCTCCACTTT. Translating gives CASSVALPGEYNSPLHF. Using reference TRBV9 and TRBJ1-6 for the parts outside the CDR3, the full variable domain is DSGVTQTPKHLITATGQRVTLRCSPRSGDLSVYWYQQSLDQGLQFLIQYYNGEERAKGNILERFSAQQFPDLHSELNLSSLELGDSALYFCASSVALPGEYNSPLHFGNGTRLTVT.